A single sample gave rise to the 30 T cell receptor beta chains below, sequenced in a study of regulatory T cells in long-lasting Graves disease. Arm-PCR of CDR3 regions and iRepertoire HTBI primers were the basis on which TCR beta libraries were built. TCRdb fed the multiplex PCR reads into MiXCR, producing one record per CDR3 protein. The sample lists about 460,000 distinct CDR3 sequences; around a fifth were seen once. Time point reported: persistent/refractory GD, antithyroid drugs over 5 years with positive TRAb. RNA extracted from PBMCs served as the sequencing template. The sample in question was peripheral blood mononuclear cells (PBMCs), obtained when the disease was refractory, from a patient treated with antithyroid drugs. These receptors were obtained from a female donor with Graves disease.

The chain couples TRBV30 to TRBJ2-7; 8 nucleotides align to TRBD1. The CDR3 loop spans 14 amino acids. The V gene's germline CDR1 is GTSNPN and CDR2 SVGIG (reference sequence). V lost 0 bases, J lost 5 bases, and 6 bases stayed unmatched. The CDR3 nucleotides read TGTGCCTGGAGTGTACAGGCAGGGGGCAACGAGCAGTACTTC. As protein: CAWSVQAGGNEQYF.

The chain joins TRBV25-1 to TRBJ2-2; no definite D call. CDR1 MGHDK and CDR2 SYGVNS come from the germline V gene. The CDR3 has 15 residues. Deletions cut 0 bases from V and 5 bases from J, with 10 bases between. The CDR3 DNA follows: TGTGCCAGCAGTGAATATGGGGATGCGACCGGGGAGCTGTTTTTT. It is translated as CASSEYGDATGELFF. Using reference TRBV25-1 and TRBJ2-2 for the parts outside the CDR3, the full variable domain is EADIYQTPRYLVIGTGKKITLECSQTMGHDKMYWYQQDPGMELHLIHYSYGVNSTEKGDLSSESTVSRIRTEHFPLTLESARPSHTSQYLCASSEYGDATGELFFGEGSRLTVL.

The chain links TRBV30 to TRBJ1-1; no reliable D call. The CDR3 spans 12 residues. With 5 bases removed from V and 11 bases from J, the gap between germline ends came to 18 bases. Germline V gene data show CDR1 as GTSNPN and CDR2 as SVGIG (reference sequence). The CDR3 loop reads CAWGHFSGNAFF. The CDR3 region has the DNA TGTGCCTGGGGCCATTTTAGCGGGAACGCTTTCTTT.

The CDR3 DNA follows: TGTGCCAGCAGCGTTGGAGGGACACCGAATTTCGGGGAGCTGTTTTTT. Translated, it gives CASSVGGTPNFGELFF. The chain is built from TRBV9 and TRBJ2-2; TRBD1 or TRBD2 may be the D gene (6 bases each). Trimming removed 2 bases from V and 7 bases from J, with 18 bases in between. Per the germline V gene, CDR1 is SGDLS and CDR2 is YYNGEE. CDR3 length: 16 amino acids.

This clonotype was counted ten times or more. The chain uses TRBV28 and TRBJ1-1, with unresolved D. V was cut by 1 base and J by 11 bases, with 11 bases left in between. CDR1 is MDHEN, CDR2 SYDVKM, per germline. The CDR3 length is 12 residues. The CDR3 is CASSLFSLRAFF. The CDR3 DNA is TGTGCCAGCAGTTTATTCTCATTGAGGGCTTTCTTT.

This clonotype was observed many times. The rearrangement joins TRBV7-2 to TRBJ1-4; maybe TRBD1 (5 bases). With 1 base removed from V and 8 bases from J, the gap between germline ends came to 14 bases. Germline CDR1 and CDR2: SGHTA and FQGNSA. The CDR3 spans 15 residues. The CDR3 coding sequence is TGTGCCAGCAGCTTAGGAAGAGGGACCGCAGAAAAACTGTTTTTT. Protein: CASSLGRGTAEKLFF.

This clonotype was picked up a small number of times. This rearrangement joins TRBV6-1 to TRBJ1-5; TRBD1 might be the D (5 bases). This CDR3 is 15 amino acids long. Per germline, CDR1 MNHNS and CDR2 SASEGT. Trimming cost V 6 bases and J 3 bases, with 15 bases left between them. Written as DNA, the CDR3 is TGTGCCAGCAGGTCCGCCGGGGGATTCAATCAGCCCCAGCATTTT. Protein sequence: CASRSAGGFNQPQHF.

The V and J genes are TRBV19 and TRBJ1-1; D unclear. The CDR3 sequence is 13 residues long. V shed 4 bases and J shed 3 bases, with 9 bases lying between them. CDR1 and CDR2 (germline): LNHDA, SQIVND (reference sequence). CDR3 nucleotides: TGTGCCAGTAGTAAGAATGGAGACACTGAAGCTTTCTTT. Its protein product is CASSKNGDTEAFF.

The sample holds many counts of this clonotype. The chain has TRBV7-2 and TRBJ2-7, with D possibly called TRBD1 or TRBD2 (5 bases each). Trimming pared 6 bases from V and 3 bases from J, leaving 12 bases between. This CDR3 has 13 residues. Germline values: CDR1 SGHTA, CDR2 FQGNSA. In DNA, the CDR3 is TGTGCCAGCAGGGAGGACATAGTCTACGAGCAGTACTTC. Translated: CASREDIVYEQYF.

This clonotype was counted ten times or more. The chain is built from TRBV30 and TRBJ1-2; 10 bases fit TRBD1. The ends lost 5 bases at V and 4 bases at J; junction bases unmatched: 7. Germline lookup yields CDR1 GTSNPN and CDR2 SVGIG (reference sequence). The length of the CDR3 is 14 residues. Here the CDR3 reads CAWRTGGRIYGYTF. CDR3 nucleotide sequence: TGTGCCTGGCGGACAGGGGGAAGGATCTATGGCTACACCTTC.

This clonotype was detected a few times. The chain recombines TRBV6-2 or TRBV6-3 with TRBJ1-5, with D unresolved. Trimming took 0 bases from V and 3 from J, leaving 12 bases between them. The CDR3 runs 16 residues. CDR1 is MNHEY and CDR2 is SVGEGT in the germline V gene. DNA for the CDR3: TGTGCCAGCAGTTACTCGCTGGCACAGTCCAATCAGCCCCAGCATTTT. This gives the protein CASSYSLAQSNQPQHF.

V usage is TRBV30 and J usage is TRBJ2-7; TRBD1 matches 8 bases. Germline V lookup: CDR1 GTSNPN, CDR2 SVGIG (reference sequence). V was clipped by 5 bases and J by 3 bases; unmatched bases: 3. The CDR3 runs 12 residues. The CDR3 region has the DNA TGTGCCTGGGGACAGGGCAACTACGAGCAGTACTTC. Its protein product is CAWGQGNYEQYF.

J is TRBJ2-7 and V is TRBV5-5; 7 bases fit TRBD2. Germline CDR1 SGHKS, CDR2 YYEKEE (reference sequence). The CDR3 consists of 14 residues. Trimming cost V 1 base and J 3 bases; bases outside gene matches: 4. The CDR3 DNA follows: TGTGCCAGCAGCTTGAAGGCTAGCGGCTACGAGCAGTACTTC. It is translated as CASSLKASGYEQYF.

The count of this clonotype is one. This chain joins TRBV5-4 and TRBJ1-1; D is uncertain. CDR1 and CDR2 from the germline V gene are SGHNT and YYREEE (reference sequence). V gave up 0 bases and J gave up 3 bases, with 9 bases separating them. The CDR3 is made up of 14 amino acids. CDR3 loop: CASSLAGPDTEAFF. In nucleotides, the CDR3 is TGTGCCAGCAGCTTGGCTGGGCCCGACACTGAAGCTTTCTTT.

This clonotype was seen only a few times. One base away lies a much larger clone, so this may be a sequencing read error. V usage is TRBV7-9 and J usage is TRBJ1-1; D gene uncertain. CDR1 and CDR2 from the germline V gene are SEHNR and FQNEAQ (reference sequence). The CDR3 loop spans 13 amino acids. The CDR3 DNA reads TGTGCCAGTCAACAGACCATGAACACTGAAGCTTCCTTT. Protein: CASQQTMNTEASF.

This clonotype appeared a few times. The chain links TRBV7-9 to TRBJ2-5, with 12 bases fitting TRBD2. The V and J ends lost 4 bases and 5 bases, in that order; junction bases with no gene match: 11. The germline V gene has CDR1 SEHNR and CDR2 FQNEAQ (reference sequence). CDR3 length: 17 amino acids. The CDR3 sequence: CASSSPGLAGFLETQYF. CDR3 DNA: TGTGCCAGCAGCTCTCCTGGACTAGCGGGATTTTTGGAGACCCAGTACTTC.

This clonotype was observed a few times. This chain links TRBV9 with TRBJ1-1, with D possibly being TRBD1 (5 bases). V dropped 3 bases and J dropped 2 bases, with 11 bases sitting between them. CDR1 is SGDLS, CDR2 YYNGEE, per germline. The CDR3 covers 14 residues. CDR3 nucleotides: TGTGCCAGCAGCGCAGGACGGGACAACACTGAAGCTTTCTTT. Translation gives CASSAGRDNTEAFF.

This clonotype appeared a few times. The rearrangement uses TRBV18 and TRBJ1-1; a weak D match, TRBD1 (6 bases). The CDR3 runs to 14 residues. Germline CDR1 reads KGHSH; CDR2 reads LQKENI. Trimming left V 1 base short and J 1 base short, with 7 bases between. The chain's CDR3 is CASSPLGQNTEAFF. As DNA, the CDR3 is TGTGCCAGCTCACCACTGGGACAGAACACTGAAGCTTTCTTT. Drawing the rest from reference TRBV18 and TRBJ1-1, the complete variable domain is NAGVMQNPRHLVRRRGQEARLRCSPMKGHSHVYWYRQLPEEGLKFMVYLQKENIIDESGMPKERFSAEFPKEGPSILRIQQVVRGDSAAYFCASSPLGQNTEAFFGQGTRLTVV.

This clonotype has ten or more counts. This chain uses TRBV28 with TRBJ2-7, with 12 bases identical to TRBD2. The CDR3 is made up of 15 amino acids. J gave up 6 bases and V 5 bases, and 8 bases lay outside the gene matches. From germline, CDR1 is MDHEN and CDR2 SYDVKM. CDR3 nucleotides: TGTGCCAGCAGTCCCTCTAGCGGGGGGGCTCGCGAGCAGTACTTC. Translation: CASSPSSGGAREQYF.

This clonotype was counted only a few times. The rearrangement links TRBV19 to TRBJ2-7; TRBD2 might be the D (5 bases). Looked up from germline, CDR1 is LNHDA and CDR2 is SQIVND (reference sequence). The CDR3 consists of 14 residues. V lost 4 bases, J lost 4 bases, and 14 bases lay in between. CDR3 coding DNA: TGTGCCAGTAGTAATGGAGCGGCATCATACGAGCAGTACTTC. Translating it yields CASSNGAASYEQYF.

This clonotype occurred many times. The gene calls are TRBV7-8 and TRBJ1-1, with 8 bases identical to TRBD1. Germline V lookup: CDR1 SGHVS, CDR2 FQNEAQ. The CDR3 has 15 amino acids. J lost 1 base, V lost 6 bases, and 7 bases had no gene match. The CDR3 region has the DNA TGTGCCAGCAGGCGGGACAGGTTGAAGAACACTGAAGCTTTCTTT. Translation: CASRRDRLKNTEAFF.

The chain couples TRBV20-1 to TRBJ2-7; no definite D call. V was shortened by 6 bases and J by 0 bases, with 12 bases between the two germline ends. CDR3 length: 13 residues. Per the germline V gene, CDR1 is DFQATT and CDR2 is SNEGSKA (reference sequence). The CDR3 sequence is CSASLPSSYEQYF. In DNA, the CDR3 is TGCAGTGCCAGCCTACCAAGCTCCTACGAGCAGTACTTC.

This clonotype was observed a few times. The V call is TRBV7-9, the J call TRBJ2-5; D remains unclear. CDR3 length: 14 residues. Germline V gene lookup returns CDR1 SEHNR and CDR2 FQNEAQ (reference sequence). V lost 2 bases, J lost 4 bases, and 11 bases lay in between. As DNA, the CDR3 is TGTGCCAGCAGCTTATGGTCCCCCCCAGAGACCCAGTACTTC. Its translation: CASSLWSPPETQYF.

CDR3 amino acids: CASSWAAEPYEQYF. The DNA for the CDR3 is TGTGCCAGCAGCTGGGCAGCTGAGCCCTACGAGCAGTACTTC. V is TRBV5-4 and J is TRBJ2-7; D not certain. Germline V gene data show CDR1 as SGHNT and CDR2 as YYREEE (reference sequence). With 3 bases removed from V and 2 bases from J, the gap between germline ends came to 12 bases. The CDR3 length is 14 residues.

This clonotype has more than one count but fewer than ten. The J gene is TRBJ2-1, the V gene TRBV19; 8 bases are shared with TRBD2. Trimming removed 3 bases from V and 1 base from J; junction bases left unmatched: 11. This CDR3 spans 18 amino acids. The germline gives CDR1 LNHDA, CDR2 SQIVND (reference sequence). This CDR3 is CASSIGVSAGESYNEQFF. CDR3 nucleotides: TGTGCCAGTAGTATTGGGGTTTCAGCGGGAGAGTCCTACAATGAGCAGTTCTTC. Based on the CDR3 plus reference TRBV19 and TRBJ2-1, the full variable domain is DGGITQSPKYLFRKEGQNVTLSCEQNLNHDAMYWYRQDPGQGLRLIYYSQIVNDFQKGDIAEGYSVSREKKESFPLTVTSAQKNPTAFYLCASSIGVSAGESYNEQFFGPGTRLTVL.

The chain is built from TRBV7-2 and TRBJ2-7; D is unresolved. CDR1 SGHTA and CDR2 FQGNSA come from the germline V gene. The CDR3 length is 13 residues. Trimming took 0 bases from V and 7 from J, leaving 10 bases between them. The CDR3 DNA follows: TGTGCCAGCAGCTTAGCCTCGGGTCGGGAGCAGTACTTC. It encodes CASSLASGREQYF.

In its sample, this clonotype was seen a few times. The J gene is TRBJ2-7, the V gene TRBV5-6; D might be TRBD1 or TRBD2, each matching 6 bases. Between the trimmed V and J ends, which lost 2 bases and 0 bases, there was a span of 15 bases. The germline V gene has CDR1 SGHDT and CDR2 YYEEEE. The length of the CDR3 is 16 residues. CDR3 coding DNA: TGTGCCAGCAGCTTCCCGGGGGCAGGGGTCTCCTACGAGCAGTACTTC. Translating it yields CASSFPGAGVSYEQYF.

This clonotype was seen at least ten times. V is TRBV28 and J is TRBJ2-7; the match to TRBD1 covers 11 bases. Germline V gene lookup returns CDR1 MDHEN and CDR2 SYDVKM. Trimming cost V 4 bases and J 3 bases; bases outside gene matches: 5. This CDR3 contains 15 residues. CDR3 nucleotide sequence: TGTGCCAGCAGTTCTTGGACAGGGGGCGTCTACGAGCAGTACTTC. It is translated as CASSSWTGGVYEQYF.

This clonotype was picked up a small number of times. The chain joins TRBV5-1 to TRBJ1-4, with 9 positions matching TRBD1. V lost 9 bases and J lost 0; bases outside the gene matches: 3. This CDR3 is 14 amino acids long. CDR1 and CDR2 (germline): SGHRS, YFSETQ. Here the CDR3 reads CATRQGATNEKLFF. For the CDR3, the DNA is TGCGCCACCAGACAGGGGGCAACTAATGAAAAACTGTTTTTT.

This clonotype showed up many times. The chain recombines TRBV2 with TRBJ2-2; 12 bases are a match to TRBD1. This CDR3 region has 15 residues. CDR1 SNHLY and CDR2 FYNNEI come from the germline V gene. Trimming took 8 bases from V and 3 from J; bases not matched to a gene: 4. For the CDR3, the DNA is TGTGCCAGCGGGGGACAGGGGGCCGACACCGGGGAGCTGTTTTTT. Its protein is CASGGQGADTGELFF.